A single sample gave rise to the 31 T cell receptor beta chains below, sequenced in a study of shared clonotypes between healthy human individuals. Sequenced by immunoSEQ multiplex PCR; TCRdb stores in-frame clones only, minus some. Of about 99,000 clones in the sample, around 47% were seen once. Sequencing was performed on PBMCs. These TCRs come from a woman in her thirties or forties in good health. Some clones in this sample may be carry-over from other donors' samples.

In its sample, this clone was seen many times. The genes are TRBV7-3 and TRBJ2-3; D possibly corresponds to TRBD2 (5 bases). Germline CDR1 and CDR2: SGHTA and FQGTGA. V was pared by 4 bases and J by 1 base, with 12 bases between. The CDR3 is made up of 15 amino acids. The CDR3 protein is CASSSLLEGTDTQYF. CDR3 in DNA: TGTGCCAGCAGCTCCCTCCTGGAGGGCACAGATACGCAGTATTTT. The variable domain in full, with the rest retrieved from reference TRBV7-3 and TRBJ2-3, is GAGVSQTPSNKVTEKGKYVELRCDPISGHTALYWYRQSLGQGPEFLIYFQGTGAADDSGLPNDRFFAVRPEGSVSTLKIQRTERGDSAVYLCASSSLLEGTDTQYFGPGTRLTVL.

This clone was observed a few times. J is TRBJ2-1 and V is TRBV10-3; D might be TRBD2 (6 bases). V lost 3 bases, J lost 8 bases, and 23 bases lay in between. The germline V gene encodes CDR1 ENHRY and CDR2 SYGVKD. CDR3 length: 17 residues. In DNA, the CDR3 is TGTGCCATCAGTGACCGTTCCCCGGGGCTAGGAGGGGATGAGCAGTTCTTC. Encoded protein: CAISDRSPGLGGDEQFF.

This chain links TRBV27 with TRBJ2-5; maybe TRBD1 (5 bases). CDR1 MNHEY and CDR2 SMNVEV come from the germline V gene (reference sequence). Between the trimmed V and J ends, which lost 5 bases and 5 bases, there was a span of 12 bases. This CDR3 is built from 13 residues. The CDR3 is CASSPGILETQYF. CDR3 sequence (DNA): TGTGCCAGCAGTCCAGGGATCCTGGAGACCCAGTACTTC.

Only a few counts were recorded for this clone. The rearrangement uses TRBV27 and TRBJ1-5, with D maybe TRBD1 (5 bases). Trimming took off 4 bases at V and 4 bases at J, with 11 bases between the two ends. CDR3 length: 14 amino acids. Germline CDR1 and CDR2: MNHEY and SMNVEV (reference sequence). The CDR3, as DNA: TGTGCCAGCAGTTCCGACGGGGGGAATCAGCCCCAGCATTTT. Translated, it gives CASSSDGGNQPQHF.

The V gene is TRBV5-1, the J gene TRBJ2-3; D not certain. The CDR3 totals 15 residues. Germline V gene sequence: CDR1 SGHRS, CDR2 YFSETQ. V was clipped by 3 bases and J by 3 bases, with 14 bases between them. In DNA, the CDR3 is TGCGCCAGCAGCTCAAGGACGGGCGGAACAGATACGCAGTATTTT. Its protein is CASSSRTGGTDTQYF.

In its sample, this clone was seen many times. V gene TRBV30 combines with J gene TRBJ2-1; D is uncertain. Trimming removed 5 bases at V and 0 bases at J, with 8 bases between. Per the germline V gene, CDR1 is GTSNPN and CDR2 is SVGIG (reference sequence). There are 13 residues in the CDR3. CDR3 bases: TGTGCCTGGGACCCTAGCTCCTACAATGAGCAGTTCTTC. Amino acids: CAWDPSSYNEQFF.

As concerns this clone: A far larger clone is one nucleotide away, so this likely arose from a read error. This CDR3 reads CASSAGDSGRVTQHF. The CDR3 region has the DNA TGTGCCAGCAGCGCAGGGGACAGCGGGCGGGTGACCCAGCACTTC. The rearrangement links TRBV9 to TRBJ2-5, with D tentatively TRBD1 (7 bases). Germline-derived CDR1 and CDR2 are SGDLS and YYNGEE. There are 15 residues in the CDR3.

The chain links TRBV2 to TRBJ2-3; 10 bases match TRBD2. J was trimmed by 3 bases and V by 7 bases; bases with no gene match: 4. The CDR3 contains 14 residues. Germline CDR1 reads SNHLY; CDR2 reads FYNNEI. This CDR3 is CASIWTSGTDTQYF. CDR3 sequence (DNA): TGTGCCAGCATTTGGACTAGCGGAACAGATACGCAGTATTTT.

The rearrangement uses TRBV25-1 and TRBJ2-5, with a possible D match to TRBD2 (5 bases). The CDR3 extends over 17 amino acids. The germline V gene encodes CDR1 MGHDK and CDR2 SYGVNS. The V end was cut by 6 bases, the J end by 5 bases, with 25 bases between. CDR3 DNA: TGTGCCAGCAGGACCCCGTTCCGGGAAGGGCCTCTCGAGACCCAGTACTTC. Amino acids: CASRTPFREGPLETQYF.

This clone has ten or more counts. The chain joins TRBV27 to TRBJ2-6; D is uncertain. The CDR3 loop spans 16 amino acids. The germline V and J ends were trimmed by 5 bases and 0 bases, with 11 bases remaining between them. Germline assignment: CDR1 MNHEY and CDR2 SMNVEV (reference sequence). CDR3 sequence: CASSPEVHSGANVLTF. The CDR3 DNA reads as TGTGCCAGCAGTCCAGAGGTACACTCTGGGGCCAACGTCCTGACTTTC.

This clone was seen a handful of times. A much larger clonotype is one base distant, so this may be a read error. This chain joins TRBV7-9 and TRBJ2-7; D may be TRBD2 (6 bases). The germline CDR1 and CDR2 sequences are SEHNR and FQNEAQ (reference sequence). The V gene lost 5 bases and the J gene lost 8 bases, with 22 bases spanning the gap. This CDR3 contains 15 residues. CDR3 protein: CASSRGPSAEVKQYF. The CDR3 DNA reads as TGTGCCAGCAGCCGAGGTCCTAGCGCGGAGGTCAAGCAGTACTTC.

This clone was seen repeatedly, ten times or more. The chain combines TRBV7-3 with TRBJ2-7; weak D call: TRBD1 (6 bases). The germline V and J ends were trimmed by 2 bases and 6 bases, with 11 bases remaining between them. The CDR3 is made up of 13 amino acids. Germline values: CDR1 SGHTA, CDR2 FQGTGA. In DNA, the CDR3 is TGTGCCAGCAGCTTAGACAGGCGGGCCGAGCAGTACTTC. Translated: CASSLDRRAEQYF. The variable domain in full, completed from reference TRBV7-3 and TRBJ2-7, reads GAGVSQTPSNKVTEKGKYVELRCDPISGHTALYWYRQSLGQGPEFLIYFQGTGAADDSGLPNDRFFAVRPEGSVSTLKIQRTERGDSAVYLCASSLDRRAEQYFGPGTRLTVT.

The chain uses TRBV2 and TRBJ1-1; perhaps TRBD1 as D (6 bases). Germline CDR1 is SNHLY and CDR2 is FYNNEI. V was cut by 5 bases and J by 1 base, with 11 bases left in between. This CDR3 spans 14 amino acids. CDR3 residues: CASSFGTQNTEAFF. The CDR3 bases are TGTGCCAGCAGTTTCGGGACACAGAACACTGAAGCTTTCTTT.

This clone was observed a handful of times. The chain recombines TRBV9 with TRBJ2-3; no clear D gene. Germline CDR1 is SGDLS and CDR2 is YYNGEE. CDR3 length equals 15 residues. The V end lost 0 bases, the J end lost 1 base, and 9 bases lay between the germline ends. This chain's CDR3 is CASSVVSVGTDTQYF. The DNA for the CDR3 is TGTGCCAGCAGCGTAGTAAGTGTTGGCACAGATACGCAGTATTTT.

The chain couples TRBV18 to TRBJ2-7; TRBD1 is a possible D gene (5 bases). Germline-derived CDR1 and CDR2 are KGHSH and LQKENI. V was cut by 5 bases and J by 2 bases, with 13 bases left in between. The CDR3 covers 14 residues. CDR3 in DNA: TGTGCCAGCTCATCCGGACACGGACCCTACGAGCAGTACTTC. Its protein product is CASSSGHGPYEQYF.

This chain connects TRBV4-1 to TRBJ1-4; D not resolved. The CDR3 covers 17 residues. Deletions cut 6 bases from V and 13 bases from J, with 30 bases between. Per germline, CDR1 MGHRA and CDR2 YSYEKL. The CDR3 DNA reads as TGCGCCAGCAGGGCCACCTACATCGGACCGTTTCTTGAGGGACTGTTTTTT. This gives the protein CASRATYIGPFLEGLFF.

At least ten counts were recorded for this clone. The rearrangement joins TRBV7-2 to TRBJ2-7, with TRBD2 identical over 8 bases. The length of the CDR3 is 15 residues. The V and J ends lost 1 base and 2 bases, in that order; junction bases with no gene match: 4. Germline V CDR1 and CDR2: SGHTA, FQGNSA. The CDR3 DNA sequence: TGTGCCAGCAGCTTAGTGACTAGCGAAACCTACGAGCAGTACTTC. Its translation is CASSLVTSETYEQYF.

The chain couples TRBV18 to TRBJ2-7; possibly TRBD1 for D (6 bases). From germline, CDR1 is KGHSH and CDR2 LQKENI. The germline V and J ends were trimmed by 0 bases and 2 bases, with 14 bases remaining between them. The length of the CDR3 is 16 residues. As DNA, the CDR3 is TGTGCCAGCTCACCACCAGGCTGGGGGCGAACCTACGAGCAGTACTTC. It is translated as CASSPPGWGRTYEQYF.

The rearrangement links TRBV15 to TRBJ1-1; tentatively, D is TRBD1 (6 bases). V lost 2 bases to trimming and J lost 3 bases, with 10 bases between them. Per germline, CDR1 LNHNV and CDR2 YYDKDF (reference sequence). The CDR3 contains 14 residues. The CDR3 is CATSRSGGYTEAFF. CDR3 bases: TGTGCCACCAGCAGATCGGGGGGCTACACTGAAGCTTTCTTT.

This clone was counted many times. This sequence joins TRBV11-2 and TRBJ2-1; D assignment may be TRBD1 or TRBD2 (5 bases each). The germline V gene has CDR1 SGHAT and CDR2 FQNNGV. V lost 1 base and J 0 bases, leaving 19 bases between the germline ends. This CDR3 contains 19 residues. This chain's CDR3 is CASSLGRKLVGGSYNEQFF. The CDR3 nucleotides are TGTGCCAGCAGCTTAGGAAGGAAACTGGTTGGGGGCTCCTACAATGAGCAGTTCTTC. The full variable domain, its missing parts supplied by reference TRBV11-2 and TRBJ2-1, is EAGVAQSPRYKIIEKRQSVAFWCNPISGHATLYWYQQILGQGPKLLIQFQNNGVVDDSQLPKDRFSAERLKGVDSTLKIQPAKLEDSAVYLCASSLGRKLVGGSYNEQFFGPGTRLTVL.

This chain joins TRBV30 and TRBJ1-2; possible D gene TRBD1, 6 bases. V dropped 8 bases and J dropped 2 bases, with 12 bases sitting between them. Germline-derived CDR1 and CDR2 are GTSNPN and SVGIG (reference sequence). The CDR3 is 12 amino acids. The CDR3 sequence: CARTGTNYGYTF. The CDR3 DNA follows: TGTGCCCGAACCGGGACAAACTATGGCTACACCTTC.

The chain joins TRBV7-7 to TRBJ2-2; D is ambiguous. Per the germline V gene, CDR1 is SSHAT and CDR2 is FNYEAQ (reference sequence). Trimming removed 5 bases from V and 6 bases from J, with 10 bases in between. CDR3 length: 13 amino acids. CDR3: CASSPLLAGELFF. The CDR3, as DNA: TGTGCCAGCAGCCCCCTGTTGGCCGGGGAGCTGTTTTTT.

Ten or more counts support this clone. The V call is TRBV18, the J call TRBJ1-1; possibly TRBD1 for D (6 bases). Germline V CDR1 and CDR2: KGHSH, LQKENI. The CDR3 totals 16 residues. Trimming cost V 2 bases and J 1 base, with 14 bases left between them. As DNA, the CDR3 is TGTGCCAGCTCACCATTGGGGGCGGATTCGAACACTGAAGCTTTCTTT. Translation: CASSPLGADSNTEAFF.

CDR3 protein: CSVVPSGRVRGTDTQYF. The CDR3 DNA sequence: TGCAGCGTTGTCCCTAGCGGGAGGGTTCGGGGCACAGATACGCAGTATTTT. The rearrangement uses TRBV29-1 and TRBJ2-3; 12 nucleotides align to TRBD2. V gave up 4 bases and J gave up 1 base; unmatched junction bases: 9. This CDR3 has 17 amino acids. The germline CDR1 and CDR2 sequences are SQVTM and ANQGSEA.

J is TRBJ1-1 and V is TRBV29-1; no firm D call. From germline, CDR1 is SQVTM and CDR2 ANQGSEA. V was pared by 3 bases and J by 0 bases, with 8 bases between. The CDR3 runs to 13 residues. The CDR3 bases are TGCAGCGTTGATGGCGGGATGAACACTGAAGCTTTCTTT. Residues: CSVDGGMNTEAFF.

Of note for this clone: Possible read error: a much larger clone is one base away. The rearrangement uses TRBV5-1 and TRBJ2-5; perhaps TRBD1 as D (6 bases). TRBJ2-7 matches the DNA end more closely, so the J call is doubtful. The CDR3 is 15 amino acids. Germline-derived CDR1 and CDR2 are SGHRS and YFSETQ. CDR3 sequence (DNA): TGCGCCAGCAGCCTGGGCGCAGGGGAAACCTACGAGCAGTACTTC. Translated: CASSLGAGETYEQYF.

On this clone: Possible read error: a much larger clone is one base away. This chain connects TRBV29-1 to TRBJ2-3, with D possibly being TRBD2 (6 bases). Germline-derived CDR1 and CDR2 are SQVTM and ANQGSEA. This CDR3 is 11 amino acids long. DNA of the CDR3: TGCAGCGTTGGTAGGACTGGCGGGACTCGTTTT. Translation gives CSVGRTGGTRF.

This clone was seen a few times. The chain uses TRBV6-5 and TRBJ2-7; tentatively, D is TRBD2 (5 bases). Germline V lookup: CDR1 MNHEY, CDR2 SVGAGI. The V gene lost 0 bases and the J gene lost 6 bases, with 18 bases spanning the gap. The CDR3 contains 16 residues. In DNA form, the CDR3 reads TGTGCCAGCAGTTACTCGTGGACTCTCGTCTTGGGCGAGCAGTACTTC. It is translated as CASSYSWTLVLGEQYF.

As concerns this clone: One junction end disagrees with the germline gene, perhaps due to a read error. The genes are TRBV7-3 and TRBJ1-1, with a tentative D call TRBD1 (5 bases). The CDR3 runs 13 residues. Per the germline V gene, CDR1 is SGHTA and CDR2 is FQGTGA. The CDR3 DNA sequence: TGTGCCAGCAGTTGGGACTCGAACACTGGAGCTTTCTTT. Protein sequence: CASSWDSNTGAFF.

This clone came up many times. This chain connects TRBV5-6 to TRBJ2-5, with 10 bases matching TRBD2. J gave up 4 bases and V 2 bases, and 8 bases lay outside the gene matches. CDR1 is SGHDT and CDR2 is YYEEEE in the germline V gene. This CDR3 is 16 amino acids long. For the CDR3, the DNA is TGTGCCAGCAGCTTCGCCCCAGCGGGAGGGCGAGAGACCCAGTACTTC. Translation: CASSFAPAGGRETQYF.

This clone appeared a few times. This chain links TRBV7-8 with TRBJ2-7, with unresolved D. The CDR3 is made up of 15 amino acids. Trimming left V 4 bases short and J 2 bases short, with 15 bases between. Germline V gene data show CDR1 as SGHVS and CDR2 as FQNEAQ. CDR3 nucleotides: TGTGCCAGCAGCTCCCTTGTGGGCGGAGCCTACGAGCAGTACTTC. Its protein product is CASSSLVGGAYEQYF.